These 11 T cell receptor beta chains were all obtained from the same sample, sequenced in a study of spatial heterogeneity in lung cancer. One entry per CDR3 protein results from TCRdb running MiXCR on the 5' RACE reads. The table has some 7,800 distinct CDR3 sequences, about 9.1% seen once; the top ten hold about 44%. Sample time point: sample taken at primary tumor resection. Unsorted whole RNA from tumor, nontumor lung or frozen PBMC underwent sequencing. The input for sequencing was PBMCs, taken at surgery. The source of these receptors is a male donor with early-stage non-small cell lung cancer.

This clonotype appeared many times. This beta chain is off target for a library built for alpha chains, so its abundance means little. This chain joins TRBV6-1 and TRBJ1-1; no clear D gene. V was cut by 4 bases and J by 2 bases, with 5 bases left in between. CDR1 and CDR2 from the germline V gene are MNHNS and SASEGT. The CDR3 is made up of 12 amino acids. CDR3 bases: TGTGCCAGCAGTGGGAGAAACACTGAAGCTTTCTTT. Translating it yields CASSGRNTEAFF.

Details on this clonotype: This beta chain came through as a stray read in a library set up for alpha chains, and its size says little. CDR3 residues: CASSLIRGSNEQFF. DNA for the CDR3: TGTGCCAGCAGCTTGATCAGGGGGTCGAATGAGCAGTTCTTC. The genes are TRBV7-8 and TRBJ2-1; 7 nucleotides match TRBD1. The CDR3 covers 14 residues. J lost 7 bases, V lost 3 bases, and 6 bases had no gene match. In germline, CDR1 is SGHVS, CDR2 FQNEAQ.

This clonotype showed up many times. This beta chain turned up in a library designed for alpha chains; as an off-target read, its abundance says little. V usage is TRBV20-1 and J usage is TRBJ2-1, with TRBD2 identical over 13 bases. The germline gives CDR1 DFQATT, CDR2 SNEGSKA (reference sequence). The CDR3 has 17 residues. Trimming took 5 bases from V and 2 from J; bases not matched to a gene: 9. The CDR3 DNA reads as TGCAGTGCTTCCCGGACTAGCGGGAGTTGGGCCTACAATGAGCAGTTCTTC. This gives the protein CSASRTSGSWAYNEQFF.

This clonotype occurred many times. In a library made to pick up alpha chains, this beta chain is a stray read with a size that means little. The V and J genes are TRBV6-2 or TRBV6-3 and TRBJ2-3; D is ambiguous. The V and J ends lost 0 bases and 4 bases respectively, with 14 bases between them. This CDR3 has 16 amino acids. The germline V gene has CDR1 MNHEY and CDR2 SVGEGT. The CDR3 loop is CASSYSHRLWADTQYF. Here the CDR3 DNA reads TGTGCCAGCAGTTACTCGCACCGACTCTGGGCAGATACGCAGTATTTT.

This clonotype came up a few times. In a library made to pick up alpha chains, this beta chain is a stray read with a size that means little. The gene calls are TRBV4-1 and TRBJ1-2, with a weak D call TRBD1 (6 bases). The V and J ends lost 4 bases and 4 bases respectively, with 16 bases between them. The CDR3 runs 15 residues. CDR1 and CDR2 (germline): MGHRA, YSYEKL. CDR3: CASSLHMTGVYGYTF. CDR3 in DNA: TGCGCCAGCAGCCTTCACATGACAGGAGTCTATGGCTACACCTTC.

This clonotype has a count of ten or more. This beta chain lies outside the target of a library built for alpha chains; its clone size means little. V and J are TRBV20-1 and TRBJ1-4; D might be TRBD1 (6 bases). Trimming pared 0 bases from V and 3 bases from J, leaving 11 bases between. The CDR3 totals 15 residues. The germline gives CDR1 DFQATT, CDR2 SNEGSKA (reference sequence). The CDR3 sequence is CSARDDRSANEKLFF. CDR3 bases: TGCAGTGCTAGAGACGACAGGTCAGCTAATGAAAAACTGTTTTTT.

This clonotype was picked up many times. Within a library made for alpha chains, this beta chain is off target, and its count is uninformative. The rearrangement links TRBV30 to TRBJ1-2; D call uncertain. Germline V CDR1 and CDR2: GTSNPN, SVGIG (reference sequence). The CDR3 has 13 residues. Trimming cost V 0 bases and J 4 bases, with 9 bases left between them. The CDR3 loop is CAWSVDSTYGYTF. The CDR3 DNA sequence: TGTGCCTGGAGTGTAGATTCGACCTATGGCTACACCTTC.

Many counts were recorded for this clonotype. As an off-target read in a library built for alpha chains, this beta chain has a frequency of little significance. The chain couples TRBV5-1 to TRBJ2-7, with 7 bases aligning to TRBD2. V dropped 4 bases and J dropped 6; count of bases not matched to a gene: 16. CDR3 size: 16 residues. Germline values: CDR1 SGHRS, CDR2 YFSETQ. The CDR3: CASSPQLRRGGGEQYF. The DNA for the CDR3 is TGCGCCAGCAGCCCGCAGTTGAGGCGCGGGGGAGGCGAGCAGTACTTC.

By its share, this clonotype is medium-sized. Being off target in a library aimed at alpha chains, this beta chain has a size of little meaning. The rearrangement uses TRBV29-1 and TRBJ2-7, with D perhaps matching TRBD2 (6 bases). V lost 3 bases and J 2 bases, leaving 11 bases between the germline ends. Per the germline V gene, CDR1 is SQVTM and CDR2 is ANQGSEA. The CDR3 is 13 amino acids. This CDR3 is CSVDGGNAYEQYF. In DNA, the CDR3 is TGCAGCGTTGATGGAGGGAATGCCTACGAGCAGTACTTC.

This clonotype was counted ten times or more. This beta chain was picked up by a library intended for alpha chains and is off target, so its count carries little meaning. The chain carries TRBV19 and TRBJ2-7; 8 bases match TRBD2. Per germline, CDR1 LNHDA and CDR2 SQIVND (reference sequence). V shed 4 bases and J 6 bases; nucleotides not matched to a gene: 11. The CDR3 has 15 amino acids. The DNA for the CDR3 is TGTGCCAGTAGTACCCTCGGACTAGCTGGGGGCGAGCAGTACTTC. The encoded protein is CASSTLGLAGGEQYF.

This clonotype appeared many times. This beta chain lies outside the target of a library built for alpha chains; its clone size means little. The V and J genes are TRBV29-1 and TRBJ2-5, with D unclear. There are 11 residues in the CDR3. CDR1 SQVTM and CDR2 ANQGSEA come from the germline V gene. The V gene lost 2 bases and the J gene lost 2 bases, with 3 bases spanning the gap. CDR3 coding DNA: TGCAGCGTTGAAACTCAAGAGACCCAGTACTTC. This encodes CSVETQETQYF.